The 25 T cell receptor beta chains in this list originate from one sample, sequenced in a study of blood T cell repertoires in COVID-19. Using immunoSEQ multiplex PCR, the repertoire was profiled, and TCRdb retains in-frame clones only, with some absent. The data contain around 220,000 clones, about 89% of them singletons. The sequencing input was PBMCs or T cells enriched from blood (not recorded which). All receptors derive from a woman younger than 30 who had recovered from COVID-19.

V is TRBV7-9 and J is TRBJ2-3, with 16 bases that match TRBD2. This CDR3 is 17 amino acids long. V shed 5 bases, J shed 4 bases, and the junction held 6 bases outside the gene matches. CDR1 SEHNR and CDR2 FQNEAQ come from the germline V gene (reference sequence). CDR3 sequence: CASSPTGTSGGADTQYF. Written as DNA, the CDR3 is TGTGCCAGCAGCCCTACTGGGACTAGCGGGGGGGCAGATACGCAGTATTTT.

V gene TRBV19 combines with J gene TRBJ2-4; a possible D gene is TRBD2 (5 bases). The V end was cut by 10 bases, the J end by 8 bases, with 18 bases between. The germline V gene has CDR1 LNHDA and CDR2 SQIVND (reference sequence). CDR3 length: 13 amino acids. CDR3 DNA sequence: TGTGCCACCTCCCGCGGGCCTTGGGACATTCAGTACTTC. It is translated as CATSRGPWDIQYF.

V gene TRBV7-2 combines with J gene TRBJ2-2, with 7 bases identical to TRBD1. Per germline, CDR1 SGHTA and CDR2 FQGNSA. The CDR3 is made up of 15 amino acids. J was trimmed by 0 bases and V by 8 bases; bases with no gene match: 6. CDR3 sequence: CASRSGTANTGELFF. DNA of the CDR3: TGTGCCAGCCGATCGGGGACAGCGAACACCGGGGAGCTGTTTTTT. The complete variable domain, with remaining parts taken from reference TRBV7-2 and TRBJ2-2, reads GAGVSQSPSNKVTEKGKDVELRCDPISGHTALYWYRQSLGQGLEFLIYFQGNSAPDKSGLPSDRFSAERTGGSVSTLTIQRTQQEDSAVYLCASRSGTANTGELFFGEGSRLTVL.

The chain links TRBV5-4 to TRBJ1-2; D is perhaps TRBD1 (5 bases). The CDR3 consists of 13 residues. V shed 10 bases and J shed 1 base, with 14 bases lying between them. The germline CDR1 and CDR2 sequences are SGHNT and YYREEE (reference sequence). CDR3: CAFRGGVNYGYTF. The CDR3 nucleotides are TGTGCCTTCCGTGGGGGGGTTAACTATGGCTACACCTTC.

V usage is TRBV29-1 and J usage is TRBJ2-5; TRBD2 matches 9 bases. After removal of 4 bases from V and 5 bases from J, the junction contained 5 bases not matched to a gene. From germline, CDR1 is SQVTM and CDR2 ANQGSEA. The CDR3 spans 13 residues. Here the CDR3 reads CSVGLAGLETQYF. CDR3 nucleotides: TGCAGCGTTGGGCTAGCGGGATTGGAGACCCAGTACTTC.

The rearrangement joins TRBV11-3 to TRBJ2-7; D gene unclear. The V and J ends lost 8 bases and 6 bases respectively, with 11 bases between them. Germline V gives CDR1 SGHNT, CDR2 YENEEA. This CDR3 is 11 amino acids long. Here the CDR3 DNA reads TGTGCCAGCGGGCAAACTGGCGAGCAGTACTTC. The encoded protein is CASGQTGEQYF.

The rearrangement uses TRBV5-6 and TRBJ2-3; 11 bases agree with TRBD2. The CDR3 sequence is 15 residues long. The J segment lost 3 bases and the V segment lost 4 bases, leaving 4 bases of the junction unmatched. The germline gives CDR1 SGHDT, CDR2 YYEEEE. The CDR3 sequence: CASSTGLAVTDTQYF. In nucleotides, the CDR3 is TGTGCCAGCAGCACGGGACTAGCGGTTACAGATACGCAGTATTTT.

The chain links TRBV5-1 to TRBJ1-2, with D unresolved. The V and J ends lost 1 base and 7 bases respectively, with 14 bases between them. Germline V lookup: CDR1 SGHRS, CDR2 YFSETQ. The CDR3 extends over 14 amino acids. The CDR3 nucleotides read TGCGCCAGCAGCTTGCGCGGGGTTGATGGTGGCTACACCTTC. Amino acid sequence: CASSLRGVDGGYTF.

J is TRBJ2-7 and V is TRBV10-3; a weak D match, TRBD2 (6 bases). With 8 bases removed from V and 7 bases from J, the gap between germline ends came to 9 bases. CDR1 ENHRY and CDR2 SYGVKD come from the germline V gene. The CDR3 runs 10 residues. CDR3 sequence reads: CAIGGLEQYF. Here the CDR3 DNA reads TGTGCCATCGGGGGGTTGGAGCAGTACTTC.

This clone was seen only once. The gene calls are TRBV7-2 and TRBJ1-2; TRBD1 aligns across 8 bases. The germline V gene encodes CDR1 SGHTA and CDR2 FQGNSA. J lost 1 base, V lost 4 bases, and 5 bases had no gene match. The CDR3 has 15 amino acids. The chain's CDR3 is CASSSRGQGNYGYTF. For the CDR3, the DNA is TGTGCCAGCAGCTCACGAGGACAGGGTAACTATGGCTACACCTTC.

The rearrangement uses TRBV19 and TRBJ2-7; 8 nucleotides agree with TRBD1. V shed 6 bases, J shed 2 bases, and the junction held 6 bases outside the gene matches. This CDR3 has 14 amino acids. Germline V gene lookup returns CDR1 LNHDA and CDR2 SQIVND (reference sequence). The CDR3 is CASSRTGTTYEQYF. In DNA form, the CDR3 reads TGTGCCAGTAGCCGGACAGGGACCACCTACGAGCAGTACTTC.

The chain has TRBV2 and TRBJ2-7, with D possibly TRBD2 on 5 matching bases. The CDR3 has 12 residues. With 6 bases removed from V and 6 bases from J, the gap between germline ends came to 12 bases. The germline V gene has CDR1 SNHLY and CDR2 FYNNEI. CDR3: CASRKEGLEQYF. DNA for the CDR3: TGTGCCAGCAGAAAAGAGGGCCTCGAGCAGTACTTC.

The J gene is TRBJ2-7, the V gene TRBV9; 9 bases line up with TRBD2. This CDR3 spans 17 amino acids. After removal of 4 bases from V and 2 bases from J, the junction contained 13 bases not matched to a gene. The germline gives CDR1 SGDLS, CDR2 YYNGEE. The CDR3 nucleotides read TGTGCCAGCAGCCCCTGTCACTCGACTAGCGGACCCTACGAGCAGTACTTC. It yields the protein CASSPCHSTSGPYEQYF.

The V and J genes are TRBV28 and TRBJ2-1, with D uncertain. The V and J ends lost 7 bases and 0 bases respectively, with 10 bases between them. The germline V gene encodes CDR1 MDHEN and CDR2 SYDVKM. The CDR3 sequence is 14 residues long. The CDR3 protein is CASNQAHSYNEQFF. The CDR3 nucleotides are TGTGCCAGCAATCAGGCACACTCCTACAATGAGCAGTTCTTC.

The rearrangement links TRBV24-1 to TRBJ2-5; tentatively, D is TRBD1 (5 bases). The CDR3 loop spans 13 amino acids. The ends were cut back, 8 bases at V and 5 bases at J, with 14 bases in the middle. Germline CDR1 and CDR2: KGHDR and SFDVKD. CDR3 DNA: TGTGCCACCACCAAAGGGGTGGTCGAGACCCAGTACTTC. This codes for CATTKGVVETQYF.

Only one count was recorded for this clone. The rearrangement links TRBV15 to TRBJ2-1; 10 positions agree with TRBD2. CDR3 length equals 16 residues. Germline loops: CDR1 LNHNV, CDR2 YYDKDF (reference sequence). V shed 0 bases, J shed 6 bases, and the junction held 5 bases outside the gene matches. DNA of the CDR3: TGTGCCACCAGCAGAGATCGGAGCGGGGGGGTCAATGAGCAGTTCTTC. The encoded protein is CATSRDRSGGVNEQFF.

The V and J genes are TRBV2 and TRBJ2-1, with 8 bases fitting TRBD2. Germline CDR1 and CDR2: SNHLY and FYNNEI. Germline trimming cut 8 bases from V and 8 bases from J; bases unmatched to any gene: 23. The CDR3 loop spans 18 amino acids. The CDR3 DNA reads TGTGCCAGCGCACTCACTTGGAGCGGGAGAATACAGCCTGATGAGCAGTTCTTC. Residues: CASALTWSGRIQPDEQFF.

This clone appeared a single time. The chain uses TRBV18 and TRBJ1-2, with 9 bases identical to TRBD1. The V gene's germline CDR1 is KGHSH and CDR2 LQKENI. V lost 3 bases to trimming and J lost 6 bases; unmatched junction nucleotides: 5. This CDR3 has 14 residues. The CDR3 nucleotides are TGTGCCAGCTCACCCGACAGGGGGAGAGATGGCTACACCTTC. Encoded protein: CASSPDRGRDGYTF.

The chain is built from TRBV9 and TRBJ2-2, with D possibly being TRBD1 (6 bases). Germline V CDR1 and CDR2: SGDLS, YYNGEE. The CDR3 is 15 amino acids. Trimming stripped 2 bases from V and 3 bases from J, with 11 bases between. The CDR3: CASSVGQGYTGELFF. DNA of the CDR3: TGTGCCAGCAGCGTTGGGCAGGGGTACACCGGGGAGCTGTTTTTT.

CDR3: CASSPTSGSWETQYF. DNA for the CDR3: TGCGCCAGCAGTCCGACTAGCGGGAGTTGGGAGACCCAGTACTTC. The chain recombines TRBV5-1 with TRBJ2-5; 12 bases agree with TRBD2. V trimming: 5 bases; J trimming: 5 bases; junction bases outside the gene matches: 7. The CDR3 spans 15 residues. Germline CDR1 is SGHRS and CDR2 is YFSETQ. The complete variable domain, with remaining parts taken from reference TRBV5-1 and TRBJ2-5, reads KAGVTQTPRYLIKTRGQQVTLSCSPISGHRSVSWYQQTPGQGLQFLFEYFSETQRNKGNFPGRFSGRQFSNSRSEMNVSTLELGDSALYLCASSPTSGSWETQYFGPGTRLLVL.

The chain recombines TRBV7-2 with TRBJ1-2; TRBD1 is a possible D gene (6 bases). Trimming removed 5 bases from V and 3 bases from J, with 13 bases in between. The CDR3 has 14 residues. The germline V gene encodes CDR1 SGHTA and CDR2 FQGNSA. The CDR3 DNA follows: TGTGCCAGCAGCCCGGGGGGCGCGGACTATGGCTACACCTTC. Translating it yields CASSPGGADYGYTF.

The rearrangement links TRBV10-3 to TRBJ2-1; 9 bases agree with TRBD1. J was trimmed by 3 bases and V by 8 bases; bases with no gene match: 11. CDR3 size: 16 residues. Germline V gene data show CDR1 as ENHRY and CDR2 as SYGVKD. The CDR3, as DNA: TGTGCCATCGGGCCTAAGGACAGGGGATTCTACAATGAGCAGTTCTTC. Translation gives CAIGPKDRGFYNEQFF.

This chain joins TRBV5-4 and TRBJ1-1, with D uncertain. V gave up 3 bases and J gave up 3 bases, with 18 bases separating them. Germline V gene sequence: CDR1 SGHNT, CDR2 YYREEE (reference sequence). This CDR3 comprises 16 residues. The CDR3 is CASSSRKILTDTEAFF. CDR3 nucleotide sequence: TGTGCCAGCAGCTCTAGAAAGATCTTGACGGACACTGAAGCTTTCTTT.

This clone has a handful of counts. The V call is TRBV7-9, the J call TRBJ1-1, with 7 bases aligning to TRBD1. The V gene's germline CDR1 is SEHNR and CDR2 FQNEAQ (reference sequence). Trimming cost V 4 bases and J 1 base; bases outside gene matches: 15. The CDR3 is 18 amino acids. CDR3 DNA: TGTGCCAGCAGCTCCTACGGACAGGACCTCCGAAGGAACACTGAAGCTTTCTTT. The encoded protein is CASSSYGQDLRRNTEAFF.

The CDR3 loop reads CASSLAGGEQYF. CDR3 coding DNA: TGTGCCAGCAGCTTAGCGGGGGGCGAGCAGTACTTC. V is TRBV11-2 and J is TRBJ2-7; 7 bases agree with TRBD2. Germline trimming cut 1 base from V and 6 bases from J; bases unmatched to any gene: 0. The CDR3 has 12 amino acids. CDR1 is SGHAT and CDR2 is FQNNGV in the germline V gene.